This T cell receptor (beta chain) is drawn from a study of shared clonotypes between healthy human individuals. Study-level background: The plates for each donor numbered three CD4 naive, three CD4 memory, two CD8 naive and one CD8 memory.

The CDR3 runs 17 residues. The germline V gene has CDR1 MNHEY and CDR2 SMNVEV (reference sequence). Here immunoSEQ multiplex PCR was the method, and the copy in TCRdb shows in-frame clones only, minus some. This sample carries 190,000 or so clones, 90% to 95% of them seen once, and the ten largest clones take 0.067%. The chain recombines TRBV27 with TRBJ2-5, with 9 bases identical to TRBD1. The J call could be wrong; TRBJ2-7 is a better fit for the DNA end. The sequencing input was naive CD4+ T cells sorted from blood. Subset: CD45RA+ positively selected. The TCR was taken from a woman under 40 in good health. The CDR3 nucleotides read TGTGCCAGCAGTTCCCCGTCGGATTGGGGACAGGGCTACGAGCAGTACTTC. Its translation is CASSSPSDWGQGYEQYF.